The clone carrying this T cell receptor (beta chain) was detected ten times or more. TCRdb fed the RT-PCR reads into MiXCR, producing one record per CDR3 protein. The sample has roughly 880,000 distinct CDR3 sequences; approximately 18% are singletons. The sample comes from a study of patients and donors after allogeneic stem cell transplantation. The specimen was blood, either unsorted or a sorted T cell fraction (not recorded which). This sequence was found in a human donor who was either an allogeneic HSCT recipient or a stem cell or donor lymphocyte infusion donor (not recorded which). It is not recorded whose cells these are; they may come from a transplant donor.

The DNA of the CDR3 is TGTGCCATCAGTTCCGAGGGGAGGCCCTACGAGCAGTACTTC. Translation gives CAISSEGRPYEQYF. The rearrangement joins TRBV10-3 to TRBJ2-7; a possible D gene is TRBD2 (6 bases). The CDR3 extends over 14 amino acids. Germline loops: CDR1 ENHRY, CDR2 SYGVKD. Trimming left V 5 bases short and J 2 bases short, with 13 bases between.